Shown below are 7 T cell receptor beta chains from a single sample sequenced in a study of blood T cell repertoires in COVID-19. Some clones are missing from TCRdb's copy, which holds only in-frame ones; the method was immunoSEQ multiplex PCR. The data contain 55,000 to 85,000 clones, approximately 80% of them singletons. The sequenced material came from peripheral blood. The receptors stem from a woman between 65 and 79 years old with acute or convalescent COVID-19.

CDR3 sequence reads: CASSYPDRRGQPQHF. Written as DNA, the CDR3 is TGTGCCAGCAGTTACCCGGACAGGCGCGGACAGCCCCAGCATTTT. The chain couples TRBV6-2 or TRBV6-3 to TRBJ1-5; 7 bases map to TRBD1. The V segment lost 2 bases and the J segment 7 bases; nucleotides outside the gene matches: 8. The CDR3 totals 15 residues. Germline V gene data show CDR1 as MNHEY and CDR2 as SVGEGT.

This clone was detected once. The chain couples TRBV5-1 to TRBJ2-7; 9 positions agree with TRBD1. Trimming removed 0 bases from V and 5 bases from J; junction bases left unmatched: 9. CDR1 SGHRS and CDR2 YFSETQ come from the germline V gene. The CDR3 has 16 amino acids. CDR3: CASSLGFGTGLDEQYF. CDR3 sequence (DNA): TGCGCCAGCAGCTTGGGATTCGGGACAGGGCTCGACGAGCAGTACTTC.

The table lists this clone with a count of one. The V gene is TRBV5-1, the J gene TRBJ2-5; TRBD1 aligns across 7 bases. Trimming removed 4 bases from V and 4 bases from J; junction bases left unmatched: 4. In germline, CDR1 is SGHRS, CDR2 YFSETQ. This CDR3 region has 13 residues. The CDR3 sequence: CASSVTGAETQYF. CDR3 bases: TGCGCCAGCAGCGTTACAGGGGCAGAGACCCAGTACTTC.

J is TRBJ1-6 and V is TRBV27; the match to TRBD1 covers 12 bases. CDR1 is MNHEY, CDR2 SMNVEV, per germline (reference sequence). With 4 bases clipped from V and 10 bases from J, the junction kept 8 bases outside the gene matches. The CDR3 is made up of 16 amino acids. The CDR3 reads CASSSTGTGGRSPLHF. The CDR3 bases are TGTGCCAGCAGTTCTACCGGGACAGGGGGCCGGTCACCCCTCCACTTT.

The rearrangement links TRBV5-1 to TRBJ2-2, with D uncertain. Germline CDR1 SGHRS, CDR2 YFSETQ. The CDR3 consists of 16 residues. V was clipped by 0 bases and J by 0 bases, with 9 bases between them. The CDR3 DNA sequence: TGCGCCAGCAGCTTGGGCGCATCCGCGAACACCGGGGAGCTGTTTTTT. Protein sequence: CASSLGASANTGELFF. Filled out from reference TRBV5-1 and TRBJ2-2, the complete variable domain reads KAGVTQTPRYLIKTRGQQVTLSCSPISGHRSVSWYQQTPGQGLQFLFEYFSETQRNKGNFPGRFSGRQFSNSRSEMNVSTLELGDSALYLCASSLGASANTGELFFGEGSRLTVL.

The V call is TRBV30, the J call TRBJ2-2, with D possibly being TRBD2 (6 bases). V shed 3 bases and J shed 4 bases, with 9 bases lying between them. Germline values: CDR1 GTSNPN, CDR2 SVGIG (reference sequence). The CDR3 extends over 13 amino acids. CDR3 bases: TGTGCCTGGAGGGGAGGAAGCACCGGGGAGCTGTTTTTT. This codes for CAWRGGSTGELFF.

V is TRBV4-3 and J is TRBJ1-4; D is unresolved. The CDR3 covers 14 residues. The germline gives CDR1 LGHNA, CDR2 YSLEER. Trimming left V 1 base short and J 1 base short, with 4 bases between. CDR3 protein: CASSQGQTNEKLFF. CDR3 bases: TGCGCCAGCAGCCAAGGACAAACTAATGAAAAACTGTTTTTT.